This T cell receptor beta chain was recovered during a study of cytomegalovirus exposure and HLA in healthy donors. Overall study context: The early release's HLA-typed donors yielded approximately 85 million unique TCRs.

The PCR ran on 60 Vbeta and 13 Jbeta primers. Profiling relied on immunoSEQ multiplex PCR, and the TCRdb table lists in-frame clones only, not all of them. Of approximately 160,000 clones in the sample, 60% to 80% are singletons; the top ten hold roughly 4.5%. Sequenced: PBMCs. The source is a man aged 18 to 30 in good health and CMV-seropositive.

The CDR3 DNA reads TGCAGCGTTGCCCTGGCAGGGGGGGATACGCAGTATTTT. This codes for CSVALAGGDTQYF. The V gene is TRBV29-1, the J gene TRBJ2-3; tentatively, D is TRBD1 (7 bases). The CDR3 is made up of 13 amino acids. The germline CDR1 and CDR2 sequences are SQVTM and ANQGSEA. The ends were cut back, 4 bases at V and 6 bases at J, with 14 bases in the middle.